This TCR beta chain was retrieved from a study of blood T cell repertoires in COVID-19 (dated by TCRdb to 2019 to 2021). General notes on the study: Samples covering the acute and convalescent phases of COVID-19 were provided by collaborators in the United States, Italy and Spain. The samples were drawn from the first 160 participants of the ongoing ImmuneRACE study and from about 1,200 subjects provided by 6 global collaborators. Where HLA class I and class II types were available, the types were taken from metadata supplied by the sample provider, not from assay-based typing. The prospective study material was composed of cDNA or gDNA derived from T cells, B-cell-depleted T cells, or PBMCs. The repertoires were released in a freely available public database intended as a resource for research on the immune response to SARS-CoV-2. Deeply sampled blood TCRbeta repertoires from subjects exposed to, actively infected with, or recovered from COVID-19 were included in the dataset. Sample metadata almost always included a de-identified subject ID, COVID-19 status, age in years and sex. The full study reports these points: The quantity of clinical and demographic metadata differed by source and by participant and was supplied without curation.

TCRbeta CDR3 regions were amplified from genomic DNA by means of the immunoSEQ Assay, a bias-controlled multiplex PCR. In the authors' own workflow: The number of nucleated cells in each sample was estimated by amplification of reference gene primers within the assay. To quantify the absolute abundance of each unique TCRbeta CDR3 rearrangement, sequence reads were collapsed and filtered. For each sample, productive Simpson clonality was calculated as the square root of Simpson's diversity index across productive rearrangements. Not all clones reach the TCRdb copy of this immuneACCESS table, which keeps in-frame sequences only. Checked studies attribute under half of the gap to unresolved V genes and leave the rest unexplained. The DNA was the basis for D and trimming; V, J and clone size are from that table. The sample table shows approximately 300,000 clones, and roughly 90% are seen once. In total, the top ten clones hold 11% of the sample.

At one collaborating source in Seattle, patients were enrolled during active infection and were followed longitudinally through the course of disease. Each collaborating institution followed its own protocols to collect whole blood in K2EDTA tubes. For TCRbeta analysis, collaborator samples were shipped as frozen whole blood, as isolated PBMCs, or as DNA extracted from either sample type. This clone was counted between two and nine times. Its cognate antigen has yet to be identified. Nothing much larger sits one base from this clone, and base qualities are not available. Its CDR3 holds 15 amino acids, cysteine through phenylalanine. Only CDR3 DNA is held: 45 bases, read in frame from base 1. Via the germline V gene, CDR1 is SGHDT and CDR2 YYEEEE. V lost 0 bases and J lost 4 bases; the stretch between them is 11 bases long.

Recombination joined TRBV5-6 with TRBJ1-5; the D gene assignment is ambiguous. Sequencing was carried out using peripheral blood. The TCR originated in a woman younger than 45 with COVID-19, enrolled during active disease. This receptor carries the CDR3 CASSLGDYPNQPQHF. The sequenced DNA: TGTGCCAGCAGCTTGGGAGACTACCCAAATCAGCCCCAGCATTTT.